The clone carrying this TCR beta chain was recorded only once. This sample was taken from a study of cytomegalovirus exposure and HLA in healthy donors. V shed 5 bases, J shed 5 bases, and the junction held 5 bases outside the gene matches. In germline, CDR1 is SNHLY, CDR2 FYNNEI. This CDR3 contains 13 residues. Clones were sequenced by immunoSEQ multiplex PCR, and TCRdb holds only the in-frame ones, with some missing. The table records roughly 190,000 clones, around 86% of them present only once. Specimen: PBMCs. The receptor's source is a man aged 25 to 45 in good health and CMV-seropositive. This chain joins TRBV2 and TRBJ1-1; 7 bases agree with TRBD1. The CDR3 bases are TGTGCCAGCAGTTCCACAGGGGTTACTGAAGCTTTCTTT. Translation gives CASSSTGVTEAFF.